This TCR beta chain was observed in a study of CD4 T cells in relation to SARS-CoV-2 and coronaviruses. Study details: Shared crossreactive spike epitopes were mapped to their HLA restriction. The study, taken as a whole, reports: SARS-CoV-2-driven expansion was significantly weaker in crossreactive than monoreactive clones. Samples before the pandemic and after infection were not matched within any donor. Crossreactivity was assessed only for spike protein, not other viral proteins.

This CDR3 is built from 14 residues. Germline values: CDR1 SGHRS, CDR2 YFSETQ. The J segment lost 4 bases and the V segment lost 5 bases, leaving 6 bases of the junction unmatched. Assay: immunoSEQ multiplex PCR; the TCRdb copy retains only in-frame clones and omits some. The table records tens of thousands of clones, 88% of them present only once. On this clone: Its cognate antigen is unknown.

The chain carries TRBV5-1 and TRBJ1-1; 9 bases agree with TRBD1. Source material: memory CD4+ T cells from PBMCs. This clonotype was obtained from an adult with COVID-19. The CDR3 sequence is CASRRDRVGTEAFF. CDR3 bases: TGCGCCAGCAGGAGGGACAGGGTGGGCACTGAAGCTTTCTTT.